A single sample gave rise to the 27 T cell receptor beta chains below, sequenced in a study of blood T cells in healthy people across ages. The use of a sample-barcoded 5' primer and a J-beta primer mix characterized a second PCR of roughly 6 to 12 cycles. A single record per CDR3 protein comes from TCRdb applying MiXCR to the 5' RACE reads. The sample has about 930,000 distinct CDR3 sequences, 25% to 30% seen once. The same data also contributed to another study, on T cells of mothers and their children.

Sequenced material: blood. Receptor source: a middle-aged woman in good health.

This clonotype came up once. The J gene is TRBJ2-3, the V gene TRBV5-6, with D hard to call. The CDR3 covers 20 residues. The V and J ends lost 0 bases and 2 bases respectively, with 25 bases between them. CDR1 and CDR2 (germline): SGHDT, YYEEEE. CDR3 residues: CASSLVGFLGRGNITDTQYF. CDR3 DNA sequence: TGTGCCAGCAGCTTGGTAGGGTTTTTGGGCAGAGGAAATATCACAGATACGCAGTATTTT.

This clonotype was found many times. The genes are TRBV9 and TRBJ2-1; tentative D call: TRBD1 (5 bases). The germline CDR1 and CDR2 sequences are SGDLS and YYNGEE. Trimming took 0 bases from V and 4 from J, leaving 11 bases between them. The CDR3 spans 15 residues. For the CDR3, the DNA is TGTGCCAGCAGCGTAGGTTGGGGCCAATACAATGAGCAGTTCTTC. Translating gives CASSVGWGQYNEQFF.

This clonotype was recorded at least ten times. This chain joins TRBV7-2 and TRBJ2-7, with D unresolved. V was trimmed by 1 base and J by 5 bases, leaving 12 bases between them. This CDR3 is built from 14 residues. Germline V gives CDR1 SGHTA, CDR2 FQGNSA. The CDR3 DNA sequence: TGTGCCAGCAGCTTAGAAAATGTGTACCACGAGCAGTACTTC. This sequence encodes CASSLENVYHEQYF. Supplemented by reference TRBV7-2 and TRBJ2-7, the full variable domain reads GAGVSQSPSNKVTEKGKDVELRCDPISGHTALYWYRQSLGQGLEFLIYFQGNSAPDKSGLPSDRFSAERTGGSVSTLTIQRTQQEDSAVYLCASSLENVYHEQYFGPGTRLTVT.

V gene TRBV28 combines with J gene TRBJ1-6; 7 bases map to TRBD1. Germline lookup yields CDR1 MDHEN and CDR2 SYDVKM. The trim removed 7 bases at V and 7 bases at J, leaving 1 base unmatched. The CDR3 has 12 amino acids. The CDR3 DNA is TGTGCCAGCAACAGGGGCAATTCACCCCTCCACTTT. Translated, it gives CASNRGNSPLHF.

This clonotype was picked up one time. This sequence joins TRBV24-1 and TRBJ1-1; D is uncertain. Trimming took 0 bases from V and 7 from J, leaving 8 bases between them. The germline gives CDR1 KGHDR, CDR2 SFDVKD. The CDR3 is 13 amino acids. CDR3 nucleotides: TGTGCCACCAGTGATTTGCGGGAAATTGAAGCTTTCTTT. Translated: CATSDLREIEAFF.

V is TRBV7-2 and J is TRBJ1-5, with D maybe TRBD1 (6 bases). Germline CDR1 and CDR2: SGHTA and FQGNSA. The CDR3 is made up of 15 amino acids. Trimming removed 5 bases at V and 6 bases at J, with 17 bases between. CDR3 region: CASSLDRSRAQPQHF. In DNA, the CDR3 is TGTGCCAGCAGCCTAGACAGGTCGAGGGCTCAGCCCCAGCATTTT.

Of note for this clonotype: One junction end does not reproduce the germline sequence, and a read error may be involved. V and J are TRBV19 and TRBJ2-1; TRBD1 or TRBD2 may be the D gene (5 bases each). CDR1 is LNHDA, CDR2 SQIVND, per germline (reference sequence). The CDR3 runs to 15 residues. Here the CDR3 reads CANSNRDQGAHEQFF. The CDR3 coding sequence is TGTGCCAATAGTAACCGGGACCAAGGGGCCCATGAGCAGTTCTTC.

The chain joins TRBV7-3 to TRBJ2-1; 10 bases match TRBD2. CDR3 size: 16 residues. Germline assignment: CDR1 SGHTA and CDR2 FQGTGA. The V gene end was trimmed by 5 bases and the J gene end by 13 bases; junction bases not matched to a gene: 17. This CDR3 is CASSPRRAGGPQEQFF. The CDR3 nucleotides read TGTGCCAGCAGCCCGCGTAGAGCGGGGGGGCCACAGGAACAGTTCTTC.

This clonotype was detected only a few times. The V call is TRBV4-1, the J call TRBJ2-3; TRBD2 matches 8 bases. Unmatched junction bases numbered 12, after V lost 3 bases and J lost 1 base. Germline CDR1 and CDR2: MGHRA and YSYEKL. The CDR3 runs 18 residues. The CDR3 is CASSQTPSPRGGTDTQYF. The CDR3 nucleotides are TGCGCCAGCAGCCAGACCCCCTCTCCGCGGGGGGGCACAGATACGCAGTATTTT.

The CDR3 DNA sequence: TGTGCCAGCAGCGAAGGGGCCGCTAACTATGGCTACACCTTC. This encodes CASSEGAANYGYTF. J is TRBJ1-2 and V is TRBV7-9; TRBD1 might be the D (5 bases). The germline gives CDR1 SEHNR, CDR2 FQNEAQ (reference sequence). The CDR3 runs 14 residues. Trimming took off 5 bases at V and 0 bases at J, with 10 bases between the two ends.

This clonotype was observed many times. The V and J genes are TRBV7-8 and TRBJ1-6, with 9 bases fitting TRBD1. V lost 5 bases, J lost 7 bases, and 12 bases stayed unmatched. This CDR3 has 17 residues. Germline lookup yields CDR1 SGHVS and CDR2 FQNEAQ. CDR3 residues: CASSPRGGQGYNSPLHF. The DNA for the CDR3 is TGTGCCAGCAGCCCCCGGGGGGGACAGGGCTACAATTCACCCCTCCACTTT.

This clonotype was counted a few times. V usage is TRBV6-5 and J usage is TRBJ2-6; D unclear. This CDR3 region has 16 residues. Deletions cut 0 bases from V and 0 bases from J, with 6 bases between. Per germline, CDR1 MNHEY and CDR2 SVGAGI. CDR3 region: CASSYSFSSGANVLTF. Written as DNA, the CDR3 is TGTGCCAGCAGTTACTCATTCAGCTCTGGGGCCAACGTCCTGACTTTC.

This clonotype was counted between two and nine times. The chain links TRBV7-3 to TRBJ2-7; tentatively, D is TRBD2 (5 bases). The CDR3 has 15 residues. The germline CDR1 and CDR2 sequences are SGHTA and FQGTGA. V lost 5 bases and J lost 7, with 21 bases in between. CDR3 protein: CASSRGTSSYNEQYF. CDR3 nucleotide sequence: TGTGCCAGCAGCCGGGGTACTAGTTCCTACAATGAGCAGTACTTC.

The chain is built from TRBV27 and TRBJ1-2, with 8 bases identical to TRBD1. Trimming took 5 bases from V and 6 from J; bases not matched to a gene: 8. This CDR3 has 14 amino acids. Germline values: CDR1 MNHEY, CDR2 SMNVEV (reference sequence). The CDR3 DNA sequence: TGTGCCAGCAGTCCGACAGGGGACCTCCATGGCTACACCTTC. It encodes CASSPTGDLHGYTF.

In its sample, this clonotype was seen a few times. The chain is built from TRBV4-2 and TRBJ2-3; TRBD2 matches at 7 bases. The V gene's germline CDR1 is LGHNA and CDR2 YNFKEQ. The V segment lost 1 base and the J segment 0 bases; nucleotides outside the gene matches: 4. This CDR3 comprises 16 residues. The CDR3 reads CASSQVGGFSTDTQYF. The CDR3 DNA sequence: TGTGCCAGCAGCCAAGTCGGGGGGTTTAGCACAGATACGCAGTATTTT.

The rearrangement joins TRBV27 to TRBJ2-7; 13 positions match TRBD2. This CDR3 is 17 amino acids long. CDR1 is MNHEY and CDR2 is SMNVEV in the germline V gene (reference sequence). V dropped 6 bases and J dropped 3; count of bases not matched to a gene: 11. The CDR3 sequence: CASRLRTGTSGDYEQYF. The CDR3 DNA follows: TGTGCCAGCAGATTAAGGACGGGGACTAGCGGGGACTACGAGCAGTACTTC.

This chain links TRBV28 with TRBJ2-5; tentatively, D is TRBD2 (6 bases). Germline V gives CDR1 MDHEN, CDR2 SYDVKM. V was cut by 5 bases and J by 5 bases, with 18 bases left in between. This CDR3 has 15 amino acids. In DNA, the CDR3 is TGTGCCAGCAGTCCCTGGGAGGAGGGTGAGGAGACCCAGTACTTC. This gives the protein CASSPWEEGEETQYF.

This clonotype was detected many times. The chain combines TRBV20-1 with TRBJ1-1; no definite D call. The V gene's germline CDR1 is DFQATT and CDR2 SNEGSKA (reference sequence). V lost 2 bases, J lost 1 base, and 20 bases lay in between. The CDR3 sequence is 17 residues long. The CDR3 loop is CSARIPLAGRGNTEAFF. For the CDR3, the DNA is TGCAGTGCTAGAATTCCTTTGGCAGGTCGGGGGAACACTGAAGCTTTCTTT.

V usage is TRBV29-1 and J usage is TRBJ2-5; tentatively, D is TRBD2 (7 bases). The germline CDR1 and CDR2 sequences are SQVTM and ANQGSEA. Trimming cost V 7 bases and J 11 bases, with 29 bases left between them. The CDR3 extends over 15 amino acids. The CDR3 here is CSAERWGGARNEQYF. The CDR3 DNA reads TGCAGCGCCGAACGGTGGGGGGGCGCTCGAAATGAGCAGTACTTC. Together with reference TRBV29-1 and TRBJ2-5, the CDR3 gives the full variable domain: SAVISQKPSRDICQRGTSLTIQCQVDSQVTMMFWYRQQPGQSLTLIATANQGSEATYESGFVIDKFPISRPNLTFSTLTVSNMSPEDSSIYLCSAERWGGARNEQYFGPGTRLLVL.

This clonotype was seen at least ten times. V gene TRBV20-1 combines with J gene TRBJ1-2; TRBD1 might be the D (5 bases). In germline, CDR1 is DFQATT, CDR2 SNEGSKA (reference sequence). CDR3 length equals 12 residues. The CDR3 region is CRAGRVNYGYTF. CDR3 bases: TGCAGGGCGGGACGCGTCAACTATGGCTACACCTTC.

As for this clonotype: Given a much more abundant clone one base away, this may be a read error. The V and J genes are TRBV12-3 or TRBV12-4 and TRBJ1-5, with a weak D call TRBD1 (5 bases). The CDR3 has 14 amino acids. The CDR3 nucleotides read TGTGCCAGCAGTTTAAGGTACGGGGCTCAGCCCCGGCATTTT. Its translation is CASSLRYGAQPRHF.

The CDR3 sequence: CASSFTPKHGYTF. CDR3 nucleotide sequence: TGTGCCAGCAGTTTCACGCCGAAGCATGGCTACACCTTC. This sequence joins TRBV28 and TRBJ1-2; D remains unclear. CDR1 MDHEN and CDR2 SYDVKM come from the germline V gene. This CDR3 is built from 13 residues. V lost 3 bases, J lost 6 bases, and 11 bases lay in between.

This clonotype was observed a few times. This chain connects TRBV4-1 to TRBJ1-2, with D hard to call. Trimming pared 4 bases from V and 8 bases from J, leaving 11 bases between. This CDR3 contains 12 residues. In germline, CDR1 is MGHRA, CDR2 YSYEKL. CDR3 in DNA: TGCGCCAGCAGCCGCACGGGGATGGGCTACACCTTC. Residues: CASSRTGMGYTF.

A few counts support this clonotype. V and J are TRBV15 and TRBJ2-1; a possible D gene is TRBD1 (6 bases). The germline CDR1 and CDR2 sequences are LNHNV and YYDKDF (reference sequence). CDR3 length equals 15 residues. Trimming removed 5 bases at V and 10 bases at J, with 21 bases between. CDR3 sequence: CATSEGTTGRGEQFF. The CDR3 DNA is TGTGCCACCAGCGAGGGGACAACAGGGCGAGGAGAGCAGTTCTTC.

In this sample, this clonotype turned up many times. CDR3 sequence reads: CASSFQGLGNIQYF. CDR3 sequence (DNA): TGTGCCAGCAGTTTCCAGGGCCTTGGAAACATTCAGTACTTC. The rearrangement links TRBV12-3 or TRBV12-4 to TRBJ2-4; weak D call: TRBD1 (5 bases). Trimming removed 3 bases from V and 6 bases from J, with 12 bases in between. CDR3 size: 14 residues.

This clonotype was counted only a few times. This sequence joins TRBV10-3 and TRBJ2-2; D is unresolved. Germline V lookup: CDR1 ENHRY, CDR2 SYGVKD. The CDR3 consists of 12 residues. Trimming left V 5 bases short and J 0 bases short, with 1 base between. DNA for the CDR3: TGTGCCATCAGTTCGAACACCGGGGAGCTGTTTTTT. It specifies CAISSNTGELFF.

As for this clonotype: A single base separates this from a much larger clone, so it may be a read error. The chain has TRBV7-2 and TRBJ2-7; D unresolved. Germline values: CDR1 SGHTA, CDR2 FQGNSA. The CDR3 consists of 13 residues. The V and J ends lost 5 bases and 7 bases respectively, with 15 bases between them. CDR3 loop: CASSPYIHNEQYF. The CDR3 coding sequence is TGTGCCAGCAGCCCCTACATCCACAATGAGCAGTACTTC. The whole variable domain, remainder taken from reference TRBV7-2 and TRBJ2-7, is GAGVSQSPSNKVTEKGKDVELRCDPISGHTALYWYRQSLGQGLEFLIYFQGNSAPDKSGLPSDRFSAERTGGSVSTLTIQRTQQEDSAVYLCASSPYIHNEQYFGPGTRLTVT.